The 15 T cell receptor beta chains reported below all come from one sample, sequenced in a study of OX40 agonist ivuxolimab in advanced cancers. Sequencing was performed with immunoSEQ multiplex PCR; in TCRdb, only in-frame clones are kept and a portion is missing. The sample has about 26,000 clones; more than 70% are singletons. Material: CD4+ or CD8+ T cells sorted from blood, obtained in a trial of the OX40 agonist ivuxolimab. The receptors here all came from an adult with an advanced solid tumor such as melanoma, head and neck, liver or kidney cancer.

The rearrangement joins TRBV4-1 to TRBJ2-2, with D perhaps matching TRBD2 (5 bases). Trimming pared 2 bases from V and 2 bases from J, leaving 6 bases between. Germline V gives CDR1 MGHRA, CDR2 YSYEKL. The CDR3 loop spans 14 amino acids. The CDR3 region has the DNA TGCGCCAGCAGCCAAAGCGGTAACACCGGGGAGCTGTTTTTT. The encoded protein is CASSQSGNTGELFF.

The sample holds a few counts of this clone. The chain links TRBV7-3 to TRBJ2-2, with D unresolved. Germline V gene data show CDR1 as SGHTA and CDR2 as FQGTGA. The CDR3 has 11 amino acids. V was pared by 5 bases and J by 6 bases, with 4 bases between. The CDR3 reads CASSQSGELFF. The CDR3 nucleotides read TGTGCCAGCAGCCAGTCCGGGGAGCTGTTTTTT.

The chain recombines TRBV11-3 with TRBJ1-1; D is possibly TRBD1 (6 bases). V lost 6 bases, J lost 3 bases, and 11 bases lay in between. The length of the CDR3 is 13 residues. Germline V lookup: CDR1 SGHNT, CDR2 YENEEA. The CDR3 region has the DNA TGTGCCAGCAGTTGGGGGCCGGACACTGAAGCTTTCTTT. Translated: CASSWGPDTEAFF. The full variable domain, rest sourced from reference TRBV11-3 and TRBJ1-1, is EAGVVQSPRYKIIEKKQPVAFWCNPISGHNTLYWYLQNLGQGPELLIRYENEEAVDDSQLPKDRFSAERLKGVDSTLKIQPAELGDSAVYLCASSWGPDTEAFFGQGTRLTVV.

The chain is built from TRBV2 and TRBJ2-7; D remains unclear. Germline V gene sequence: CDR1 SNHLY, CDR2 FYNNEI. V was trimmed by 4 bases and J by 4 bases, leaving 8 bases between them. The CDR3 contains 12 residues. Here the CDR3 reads CASSVPEYEQYF. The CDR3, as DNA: TGTGCCAGCAGTGTCCCCGAGTACGAGCAGTACTTC.

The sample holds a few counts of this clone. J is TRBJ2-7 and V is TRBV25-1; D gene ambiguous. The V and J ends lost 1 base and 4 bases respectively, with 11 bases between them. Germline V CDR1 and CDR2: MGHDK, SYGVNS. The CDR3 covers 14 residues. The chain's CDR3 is CASSEFNSQYEQYF. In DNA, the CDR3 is TGTGCCAGCAGTGAATTTAACAGCCAATACGAGCAGTACTTC.

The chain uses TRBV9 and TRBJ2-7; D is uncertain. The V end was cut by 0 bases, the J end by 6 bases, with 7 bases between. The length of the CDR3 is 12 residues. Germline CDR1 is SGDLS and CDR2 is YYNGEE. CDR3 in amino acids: CASSVGVGEQYF. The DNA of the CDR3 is TGTGCCAGCAGCGTAGGTGTGGGCGAGCAGTACTTC.

CDR3 sequence: CASSPSGRGPDTQYF. The DNA of the CDR3 is TGTGCCAGCAGCCCCAGTGGAAGAGGGCCAGATACGCAGTATTTT. The chain employs TRBV9 and TRBJ2-3; possible D gene TRBD2, 5 bases. The CDR3 runs to 15 residues. Germline-derived CDR1 and CDR2 are SGDLS and YYNGEE. With 4 bases removed from V and 4 bases from J, the gap between germline ends came to 16 bases.

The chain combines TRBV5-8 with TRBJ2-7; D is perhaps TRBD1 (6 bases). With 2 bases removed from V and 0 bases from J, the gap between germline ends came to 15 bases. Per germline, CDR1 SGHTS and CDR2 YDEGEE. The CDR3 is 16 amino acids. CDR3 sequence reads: CASSFGSRGISYEQYF. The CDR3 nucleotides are TGTGCCAGCAGCTTTGGGTCGAGGGGGATCTCCTACGAGCAGTACTTC.

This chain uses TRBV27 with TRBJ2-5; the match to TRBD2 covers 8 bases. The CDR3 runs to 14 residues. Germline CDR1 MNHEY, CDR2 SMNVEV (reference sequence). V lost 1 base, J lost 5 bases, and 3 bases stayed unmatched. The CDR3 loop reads CASSLLAGWETQYF. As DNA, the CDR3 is TGTGCCAGCAGTTTATTAGCGGGATGGGAGACCCAGTACTTC.

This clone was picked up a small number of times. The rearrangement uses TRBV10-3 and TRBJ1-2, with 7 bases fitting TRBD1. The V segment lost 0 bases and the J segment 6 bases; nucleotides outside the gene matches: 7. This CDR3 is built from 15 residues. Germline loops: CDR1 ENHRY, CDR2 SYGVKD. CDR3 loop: CAISESGQLADGYTF. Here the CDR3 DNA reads TGTGCCATCAGTGAGTCGGGACAGCTTGCCGATGGCTACACCTTC.

This CDR3 reads CASSPGFSGSGETQYF. The CDR3 DNA follows: TGTGCCAGTAGCCCGGGATTCAGCGGGAGTGGGGAGACCCAGTACTTC. The chain carries TRBV19 and TRBJ2-5, with 8 bases fitting TRBD2. Germline CDR1 is LNHDA and CDR2 is SQIVND (reference sequence). The CDR3 contains 16 residues. V lost 6 bases and J lost 5; bases outside the gene matches: 14.

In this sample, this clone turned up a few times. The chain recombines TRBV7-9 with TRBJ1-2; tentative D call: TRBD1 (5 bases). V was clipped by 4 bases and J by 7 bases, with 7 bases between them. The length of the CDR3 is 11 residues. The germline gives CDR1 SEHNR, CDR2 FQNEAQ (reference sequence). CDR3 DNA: TGTGCCAGCAGCTCGGGGGTTGGCTACACCTTC. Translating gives CASSSGVGYTF.

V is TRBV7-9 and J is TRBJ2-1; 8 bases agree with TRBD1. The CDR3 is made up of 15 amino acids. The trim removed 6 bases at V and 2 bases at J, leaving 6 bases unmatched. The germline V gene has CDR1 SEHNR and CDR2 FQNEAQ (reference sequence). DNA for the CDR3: TGTGCCAGCAGACCCGGACAGGGCCCCTACAATGAGCAGTTCTTC. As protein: CASRPGQGPYNEQFF. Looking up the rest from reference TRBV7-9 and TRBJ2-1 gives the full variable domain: DTGVSQNPRHKITKRGQNVTFRCDPISEHNRLYWYRQTLGQGPEFLTYFQNEAQLEKSRLLSDRFSAERPKGSFSTLEIQRTEQGDSAMYLCASRPGQGPYNEQFFGPGTRLTVL.

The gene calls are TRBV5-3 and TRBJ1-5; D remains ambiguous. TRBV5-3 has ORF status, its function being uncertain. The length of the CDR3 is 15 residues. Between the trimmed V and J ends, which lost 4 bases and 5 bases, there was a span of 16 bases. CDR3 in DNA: TGTGCCAGAAGCCCCCCGTTGAGGGTCGATCAGCCCCAGCATTTT. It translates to CARSPPLRVDQPQHF.

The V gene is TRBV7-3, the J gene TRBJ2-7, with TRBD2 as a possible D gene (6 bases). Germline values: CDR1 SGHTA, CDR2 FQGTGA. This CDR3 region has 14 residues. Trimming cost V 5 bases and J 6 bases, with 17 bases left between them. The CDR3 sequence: CASSSLASGSEQYF. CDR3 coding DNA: TGTGCCAGCAGCAGCCTAGCGTCGGGGAGCGAGCAGTACTTC.